Following are 27 T cell receptor beta chains from one sample sequenced in a study of T cell clones after liver transplantation. Some clones are missing from TCRdb's copy, which holds only in-frame ones; the method was immunoSEQ multiplex PCR. The sample has about 100,000 clones, 75% to 90% seen once. Sequenced material: CD4+ T cells from blood, taken before liver transplant. These receptors were taken from a human donor who received a liver transplant.

The chain links TRBV18 to TRBJ1-2; perhaps TRBD1 as D (5 bases). The CDR3 is made up of 15 amino acids. CDR1 is KGHSH, CDR2 LQKENI, per germline. V lost 3 bases, J lost 4 bases, and 15 bases lay in between. The chain's CDR3 is CASSPESGTVYGYTF. The CDR3 DNA follows: TGTGCCAGCTCACCGGAGTCAGGGACGGTCTATGGCTACACCTTC. Looking up the rest from reference TRBV18 and TRBJ1-2 gives the full variable domain: NAGVMQNPRHLVRRRGQEARLRCSPMKGHSHVYWYRQLPEEGLKFMVYLQKENIIDESGMPKERFSAEFPKEGPSILRIQQVVRGDSAAYFCASSPESGTVYGYTFGSGTRLTVV.

CDR3 sequence (DNA): TGTGCCAGCAGCCGCAGGGGAGAGAGGACACCCCTCCACTTT. The encoded protein is CASSRRGERTPLHF. This sequence joins TRBV7-2 and TRBJ1-6; perhaps TRBD1 as D (6 bases). CDR1 SGHTA and CDR2 FQGNSA come from the germline V gene. V was shortened by 5 bases and J by 11 bases, with 16 bases between the two germline ends. The CDR3 consists of 14 residues. The full variable domain, in which reference TRBV7-2 and TRBJ1-6 provide the parts outside the CDR3, is GAGVSQSPSNKVTEKGKDVELRCDPISGHTALYWYRQSLGQGLEFLIYFQGNSAPDKSGLPSDRFSAERTGGSVSTLTIQRTQQEDSAVYLCASSRRGERTPLHFGNGTRLTVT.

This sequence joins TRBV7-3 and TRBJ2-3; TRBD2 aligns across 7 bases. CDR1 is SGHTA and CDR2 is FQGTGA in the germline V gene. The CDR3 is 13 amino acids. The V segment lost 4 bases and the J segment 3 bases; nucleotides outside the gene matches: 1. The DNA for the CDR3 is TGTGCCAGCAGCTGGACTAGTACAGATACGCAGTATTTT. This codes for CASSWTSTDTQYF. Complete variable domain (other parts from reference TRBV7-3 and TRBJ2-3): GAGVSQTPSNKVTEKGKYVELRCDPISGHTALYWYRQSLGQGPEFLIYFQGTGAADDSGLPNDRFFAVRPEGSVSTLKIQRTERGDSAVYLCASSWTSTDTQYFGPGTRLTVL.

The gene calls are TRBV2 and TRBJ1-1, with D uncertain. The CDR3 sequence is 12 residues long. Germline values: CDR1 SNHLY, CDR2 FYNNEI. The V and J ends lost 6 bases and 8 bases respectively, with 13 bases between them. In nucleotides, the CDR3 is TGTGCCAGCAGCGTATGGGCCGGGGAAGCTTTCTTT. Its protein product is CASSVWAGEAFF. Based on the CDR3 plus reference TRBV2 and TRBJ1-1, the full variable domain is EPEVTQTPSHQVTQMGQEVILRCVPISNHLYFYWYRQILGQKVEFLVSFYNNEISEKSEIFDDQFSVERPDGSNFTLKIRSTKLEDSAMYFCASSVWAGEAFFGQGTRLTVV.

The gene calls are TRBV20-1 and TRBJ1-2; D is undetermined. The CDR3 length is 10 residues. V shed 6 bases and J shed 7 bases, with 9 bases lying between them. Germline assignment: CDR1 DFQATT and CDR2 SNEGSKA (reference sequence). The CDR3 nucleotides read TGCAGTGCCCACCGTTCTGGCTACACCTTC. Its translation is CSAHRSGYTF.

The chain links TRBV18 to TRBJ1-3, with TRBD1 matching over 12 bases. This CDR3 spans 18 amino acids. Trimming at V came to 3 bases and at J to 7 bases, leaving 13 bases not matched to a gene. Germline assignment: CDR1 KGHSH and CDR2 LQKENI. CDR3: CASSPFPPGQGARNTIYF. The CDR3 region has the DNA TGTGCCAGCTCACCCTTTCCTCCGGGACAGGGGGCAAGGAACACCATATATTTT. The full variable domain, its missing parts supplied by reference TRBV18 and TRBJ1-3, is NAGVMQNPRHLVRRRGQEARLRCSPMKGHSHVYWYRQLPEEGLKFMVYLQKENIIDESGMPKERFSAEFPKEGPSILRIQQVVRGDSAAYFCASSPFPPGQGARNTIYFGEGSWLTVV.

This rearrangement joins TRBV18 to TRBJ1-1; weak D call: TRBD1 (5 bases). Germline CDR1 and CDR2: KGHSH and LQKENI. This CDR3 contains 17 residues. Trimming left V 3 bases short and J 0 bases short, with 17 bases between. CDR3 DNA: TGTGCCAGCTCACCTTATGGACAAAAAATCATGAACACTGAAGCTTTCTTT. Protein product: CASSPYGQKIMNTEAFF. Drawing the rest from reference TRBV18 and TRBJ1-1, the complete variable domain is NAGVMQNPRHLVRRRGQEARLRCSPMKGHSHVYWYRQLPEEGLKFMVYLQKENIIDESGMPKERFSAEFPKEGPSILRIQQVVRGDSAAYFCASSPYGQKIMNTEAFFGQGTRLTVV.

J is TRBJ1-6 and V is TRBV2; unclear D gene. CDR1 and CDR2 (germline): SNHLY, FYNNEI. Trimming took 2 bases from V and 5 from J, leaving 7 bases between them. The CDR3 runs to 14 residues. CDR3 in DNA: TGTGCCAGCAGTGAACCGGATAATAATTCACCCCTCCACTTT. Its protein is CASSEPDNNSPLHF.

This chain uses TRBV2 with TRBJ2-1; tentatively, D is TRBD1 (5 bases). This CDR3 region has 14 residues. Germline CDR1 is SNHLY and CDR2 is FYNNEI. V dropped 10 bases and J dropped 7 bases, with 20 bases sitting between them. The CDR3 nucleotides read TGTGCCACCAAATGGTCGGAGCAGGGTAATGAGCAGTTCTTC. Its protein product is CATKWSEQGNEQFF.

V gene TRBV28 combines with J gene TRBJ1-1; 7 bases agree with TRBD1. CDR3 size: 17 residues. The trim removed 9 bases at V and 4 bases at J, leaving 20 bases unmatched. Germline V gene data show CDR1 as MDHEN and CDR2 as SYDVKM. The CDR3 loop is CASPSEGRGGVITEAFF. In DNA, the CDR3 is TGTGCCAGTCCTTCCGAAGGCAGGGGGGGAGTCATCACTGAAGCTTTCTTT.

The chain is built from TRBV9 and TRBJ2-5, with D perhaps matching TRBD2 (5 bases). The CDR3 runs 14 residues. The V gene lost 0 bases and the J gene lost 7 bases, with 13 bases spanning the gap. Germline CDR1 reads SGDLS; CDR2 reads YYNGEE. DNA for the CDR3: TGTGCCAGCAGCGTAGAGTCCGGGGTCGGGACCCAGTACTTC. This sequence encodes CASSVESGVGTQYF.

This clone is labeled as medium-sized. The gene calls are TRBV4-3 and TRBJ1-6; D possibly corresponds to TRBD1 (5 bases). Germline values: CDR1 LGHNA, CDR2 YSLEER. The CDR3 extends over 14 amino acids. V lost 2 bases and J 8 bases, leaving 10 bases between the germline ends. This chain's CDR3 is CASSQRGADSPLHF. The CDR3 nucleotides are TGCGCCAGCAGCCAACGAGGGGCGGATTCACCCCTCCACTTT.

The chain's CDR3 is CSVGDSRKTQYF. For the CDR3, the DNA is TGCAGCGTTGGGGACTCCAGGAAGACCCAGTACTTC. The rearrangement uses TRBV29-1 and TRBJ2-5; possible D gene TRBD2, 6 bases. CDR1 is SQVTM and CDR2 is ANQGSEA in the germline V gene. The V end was cut by 4 bases, the J end by 6 bases, with 12 bases between. The CDR3 is 12 residues long. Full variable domain (missing parts from reference TRBV29-1 and TRBJ2-5): SAVISQKPSRDICQRGTSLTIQCQVDSQVTMMFWYRQQPGQSLTLIATANQGSEATYESGFVIDKFPISRPNLTFSTLTVSNMSPEDSSIYLCSVGDSRKTQYFGPGTRLLVL.

The gene calls are TRBV27 and TRBJ2-1; tentative D call: TRBD2 (6 bases). The V gene lost 6 bases and the J gene lost 9 bases, with 15 bases spanning the gap. This CDR3 comprises 13 residues. Looked up from germline, CDR1 is MNHEY and CDR2 is SMNVEV (reference sequence). CDR3 amino acids: CASSTPGGGEQFF. CDR3 coding DNA: TGTGCCAGCAGCACCCCCGGGGGAGGTGAGCAGTTCTTC.

By share, this clone ranks as medium-sized. The chain carries TRBV2 and TRBJ1-5, with D possibly being TRBD1 (5 bases). V was pared by 3 bases and J by 10 bases, with 13 bases between. This CDR3 is built from 13 residues. From germline, CDR1 is SNHLY and CDR2 FYNNEI. CDR3 amino acids: CASSDRGTGPQHF. The DNA of the CDR3 is TGTGCCAGCAGTGATCGGGGGACGGGACCCCAGCATTTT.

This clone was seen once. The chain combines TRBV11-2 with TRBJ2-5, with 8 bases lining up with TRBD1. The CDR3 covers 15 residues. The J segment lost 4 bases and the V segment lost 1 base, leaving 5 bases of the junction unmatched. Germline V gene sequence: CDR1 SGHAT, CDR2 FQNNGV. This chain's CDR3 is CASSLGQGAGETQYF. The CDR3, as DNA: TGTGCCAGCAGCTTAGGGCAGGGGGCAGGAGAGACCCAGTACTTC.

The chain recombines TRBV28 with TRBJ2-3, with unresolved D. V was trimmed by 2 bases and J by 7 bases, leaving 13 bases between them. Germline loops: CDR1 MDHEN, CDR2 SYDVKM. CDR3 length: 14 residues. The CDR3 nucleotides read TGTGCCAGCAGTTTAGAGGCAGGCATAAATACGCAGTATTTT. Encoded protein: CASSLEAGINTQYF.

The table lists this clone with a few counts. This chain links TRBV28 with TRBJ2-2, with 8 positions matching TRBD2. Germline lookup yields CDR1 MDHEN and CDR2 SYDVKM. The CDR3 covers 15 residues. Unmatched junction bases numbered 11, after V lost 7 bases and J lost 7 bases. The chain's CDR3 is CASTTGGPKSGELFF. CDR3 DNA sequence: TGTGCCAGCACCACGGGAGGGCCCAAGAGCGGGGAGCTGTTTTTT.

This clone occurred once. This sequence joins TRBV5-1 and TRBJ2-2, with 7 bases lining up with TRBD1. Germline trimming cut 3 bases from V and 6 bases from J; bases unmatched to any gene: 5. The V gene's germline CDR1 is SGHRS and CDR2 YFSETQ. The CDR3 loop spans 14 amino acids. The CDR3 DNA follows: TGCGCCAGCAGCTACGACAGGGTCTCCGGGGAGCTGTTTTTT. Residues: CASSYDRVSGELFF.

The chain combines TRBV7-2 with TRBJ1-4, with a weak D call TRBD1 (5 bases). There are 17 residues in the CDR3. The germline CDR1 and CDR2 sequences are SGHTA and FQGNSA. V gave up 5 bases and J gave up 6 bases, with 22 bases separating them. This chain's CDR3 is CASSIRPRGNVDEKLFF. The CDR3 DNA reads as TGTGCCAGCAGCATCCGCCCTAGGGGCAATGTGGATGAAAAACTGTTTTTT.

The chain combines TRBV19 with TRBJ2-7, with D perhaps TRBD2 (6 bases). Germline values: CDR1 LNHDA, CDR2 SQIVND (reference sequence). V gave up 8 bases and J gave up 3 bases, with 8 bases separating them. This CDR3 has 11 amino acids. Here the CDR3 reads CASRRGYEQYF. In DNA form, the CDR3 reads TGTGCCAGTCGGAGGGGCTACGAGCAGTACTTC.

J is TRBJ2-7 and V is TRBV5-8, with D possibly being TRBD2 (5 bases). The ends were cut back, 3 bases at V and 2 bases at J, with 12 bases in the middle. This CDR3 comprises 14 residues. CDR1 and CDR2 from the germline V gene are SGHTS and YDEGEE. For the CDR3, the DNA is TGTGCCAGCAGCTCGGCCGGGCGGGCCTACGAGCAGTACTTC. It is translated as CASSSAGRAYEQYF.

The genes are TRBV7-8 and TRBJ2-7; 7 nucleotides match TRBD2. The CDR3 spans 13 residues. Trimming took 4 bases from V and 13 from J; bases not matched to a gene: 13. The germline gives CDR1 SGHVS, CDR2 FQNEAQ. The CDR3 is CASSSRLALGLYF. The CDR3 nucleotides are TGTGCCAGCAGCTCACGACTAGCCTTAGGTTTATACTTC.

The genes are TRBV6-1 and TRBJ2-7, with D possibly being TRBD1 (6 bases). Germline V gene data show CDR1 as MNHNS and CDR2 as SASEGT. Trimming stripped 6 bases from V and 5 bases from J, with 17 bases between. There are 14 residues in the CDR3. In nucleotides, the CDR3 is TGTGCCAGCAGCGGGACAAATAATTGGAACGAGCAGTACTTC. Translated, it gives CASSGTNNWNEQYF.

The chain couples TRBV5-1 to TRBJ2-1; D call uncertain. Per the germline V gene, CDR1 is SGHRS and CDR2 is YFSETQ. This CDR3 is 15 amino acids long. V gave up 0 bases and J gave up 0 bases, with 7 bases separating them. CDR3 coding DNA: TGCGCCAGCAGCTTGGGCAGCCGCTCCTACAATGAGCAGTTCTTC. This translates into CASSLGSRSYNEQFF.

The chain recombines TRBV7-7 with TRBJ2-5, with TRBD1 matching 8 bases. This CDR3 contains 14 residues. Unmatched junction bases numbered 4, after V lost 3 bases and J lost 4 bases. Per germline, CDR1 SSHAT and CDR2 FNYEAQ (reference sequence). The CDR3 region is CASSLAGGRETQYF. The CDR3 DNA reads TGTGCCAGCAGCTTGGCAGGGGGCCGAGAGACCCAGTACTTC. Combining the CDR3 with reference TRBV7-7 and TRBJ2-5 gives the whole variable domain GAGVSQSPRYKVTKRGQDVTLRCDPISSHATLYWYQQALGQGPEFLTYFNYEAQPDKSGLPSDRFSAERPEGSISTLTIQRTEQRDSAMYRCASSLAGGRETQYFGPGTRLLVL.

V usage is TRBV5-1 and J usage is TRBJ1-4; weak D call: TRBD1 (5 bases). The germline V gene has CDR1 SGHRS and CDR2 YFSETQ. There are 14 residues in the CDR3. V lost 2 bases, J lost 7 bases, and 12 bases lay in between. The CDR3 DNA reads TGCGCCAGCAGCTTTACGGGACCAGGTGAAAAACTGTTTTTT. Translation gives CASSFTGPGEKLFF.